The clone carrying this TCR beta chain was counted between two and nine times. Its antigen is undetermined. This entry comes from a study of blood T cells in healthy people across ages. Study-level results: Unsorted PBMCs ruled out conclusive naive versus antigen-experienced comparison. Those diversity estimates obtained from one million T cells were thought to be underestimates. Older age coincided with a roughly linear decline in TCR beta diversity per million T cells.

With a J-beta primer mix and a sample-barcoded 5' primer, a second PCR ran about 7 to 11 cycles. TCRdb redid the calling of the 5' RACE reads with MiXCR, one entry per CDR3 protein. The data show around 1,900,000 distinct CDR3 sequences, about two fifths seen once. Every sample yielded at least 6 million isolated PBMCs. The germline V gene encodes CDR1 SGHRS and CDR2 YFSETQ. CDR3 length: 13 amino acids. Between the trimmed V and J ends, which lost 10 bases and 5 bases, there was a span of 16 bases. The genes are TRBV5-1 and TRBJ2-4, with D tentatively TRBD2 (5 bases). The TCR comes from a human donor in good health. The specimen sequenced was blood. The CDR3 is CASGREYENIQYF. The CDR3 coding sequence is TGCGCCTCGGGTCGGGAATACGAAAACATTCAGTACTTC.